The next 3 T cell receptor beta chains were all read from a single sample in a study of cytomegalovirus exposure and HLA in healthy donors. PCR primers comprised 60 Vbeta and 13 Jbeta primers. Sequencing was performed with immunoSEQ multiplex PCR; in TCRdb, only in-frame clones are kept and a portion is missing. This repertoire shows around 110,000 clones, 70% to 80% found once; its top ten account for around 1.6%. The sample consisted of PBMCs. These receptors originate from a young woman in good health and CMV-seronegative.

The chain recombines TRBV9 with TRBJ1-2; perhaps TRBD1 as D (5 bases). The germline V gene has CDR1 SGDLS and CDR2 YYNGEE. Trimming removed 4 bases from V and 1 base from J, with 11 bases in between. The CDR3 loop spans 14 amino acids. The CDR3 bases are TGTGCCAGCAGCACATCGGGACTTAACTATGGCTACACCTTC. Protein: CASSTSGLNYGYTF.

The rearrangement joins TRBV5-1 to TRBJ2-5; no clear D. The V gene lost 2 bases and the J gene lost 5 bases, with 7 bases spanning the gap. Looked up from germline, CDR1 is SGHRS and CDR2 is YFSETQ. The CDR3 contains 12 residues. Written as DNA, the CDR3 is TGCGCCAGCAGCTTACCCGGGGAGACCCAGTACTTC. This sequence encodes CASSLPGETQYF.

This chain connects TRBV4-1 to TRBJ1-1; D is unresolved. Germline V gene data show CDR1 as MGHRA and CDR2 as YSYEKL. The CDR3 runs to 15 residues. Trimming left V 4 bases short and J 4 bases short, with 16 bases between. The CDR3 nucleotides read TGCGCCAGCAGCCCTACTGGAACCCCGGGCACTGAAGCTTTCTTT. Translating gives CASSPTGTPGTEAFF.